Listed below are T cell receptor beta chains from one sample, sequenced in a study of a mutant IDH1 vaccine in newly diagnosed glioma. Data came from immunoSEQ multiplex PCR; TCRdb stores just in-frame clones and leaves some out. This table has 45,000 or so clones, 81% appearing once. For these receptors, no antigen is known. Sequenced material: PBMCs, taken from a glioma patient whose treatment included an IDH1 peptide vaccine. The origin of the receptors is a woman aged 40 to 55 with glioma. Some clones in this sample may be carry-over from other donors' samples. CDR3s include the opening cysteine and the closing phenylalanine or tryptophan. The order of the fields is CDR3 DNA, CDR3 protein, V gene, clone size, D gene, J gene. A D gene is named only where the DNA matches it firmly. Size is stated for part of the rows, as once, few or many counts, or as a class when the clone is expanded.

TGTGCCAGCCCAGGACAGGTTGACGTGGAAGCTTTCTTT,CASPGQVDVEAFF,TRBV2,few,TRBD1,TRBJ1-1
TGTGCCAGCACCGGGACAGGGGCAGACGAGCAGTACTTC,CASTGTGADEQYF,TRBV6-5,NA,TRBD1,TRBJ2-7
TGCGCCAGCAGGAATCGGCAAGGATCCTACGAGCAGTACTTC,CASRNRQGSYEQYF,TRBV10-1,NA,NA,TRBJ2-7
TGTGCCAGCAGCTTAGAGGTCGTGCCTGAAGCTTTCTTT,CASSLEVVPEAFF,TRBV7-2,NA,NA,TRBJ1-1
TGTGCCAGCAGTTGGACAGAAAACTATGGCTACACCTTC,CASSWTENYGYTF,TRBV6-5,once,NA,TRBJ1-2
TGCGCCAGCAGCTTGAGGGCGGCGGATGGCTACACCTTC,CASSLRAADGYTF,TRBV5-1,NA,NA,TRBJ1-2
TGCGCCAGCAGCTCCTACGGGGACACTGAAGCTTTCTTT,CASSSYGDTEAFF,TRBV5-1,once,NA,TRBJ1-1
TGCAGCGTTGGTCAGCTAGCGGGAGTTTTAGGTGAGCAGTTCTTC,CSVGQLAGVLGEQFF,TRBV29-1,NA,TRBD2,TRBJ2-1
TGTGCTAGCAGCCATCATGGGGATCAGCCCCAGCATTTT,CASSHHGDQPQHF,TRBV7-7,NA,NA,TRBJ1-5
TGTGCCAGCAGCTCGAGAAAAGACATGGTCCGCTATGGCTACACCTTC,CASSSRKDMVRYGYTF,TRBV7-2,few,NA,TRBJ1-2
TGTGCCAGCAGCGCGCCGGGACGGGAAGCTTTCTTT,CASSAPGREAFF,TRBV7-2,NA,NA,TRBJ1-1
TGTGCCAGCTTTGACGGTGAAAAACTGTTTTTT,CASFDGEKLFF,TRBV7-2,NA,NA,TRBJ1-4
TGTGCCAGCAGTTTCGGTGGGGAGCCCCAAGAGACCCAGTACTTC,CASSFGGEPQETQYF,TRBV27,NA,NA,TRBJ2-5
TGTGCCAGCAGTCAGGGGACCCAAGAGACCCAGTACTTC,CASSQGTQETQYF,TRBV6-4,NA,NA,TRBJ2-5
TGTGCCACCAGGGTGGGTCGTGGCTACACCTTC,CATRVGRGYTF,TRBV27,NA,NA,TRBJ1-2
TGTGCCAGCAGCTTGACGGGACTAGGGGAGACCCAGTACTTC,CASSLTGLGETQYF,TRBV5-4,few,TRBD2,TRBJ2-5
TGTGCCAGCAGCGTTTCGCGACAGTCCAGCTCCTACGAGCAGTACTTC,CASSVSRQSSSYEQYF,TRBV9,NA,NA,TRBJ2-7
TGTGCCAGCAGCCAAGAGTACAGACAGCTTAATTCACCCCTCCACTTT,CASSQEYRQLNSPLHF,TRBV4-2,NA,NA,TRBJ1-6
TGCGCCAGCAGGCGCGGCAGGAACCTTTCACCCCTCCACTTT,CASRRGRNLSPLHF,TRBV5-1,NA,NA,TRBJ1-6
TGTGCCAGCAGCGTAGAGGAACGGGCGGGGGAAAAACTGTTTTTT,CASSVEERAGEKLFF,TRBV9,NA,NA,TRBJ1-4
TGTGCTAGCAGCCCAGGACCCTTATCCACAGATACGCAGTATTTT,CASSPGPLSTDTQYF,TRBV7-7,NA,NA,TRBJ2-3
TGTGCCAGCAGCTTAGCGAGGGGCGAGAACACTGAAGCTTTCTTT,CASSLARGENTEAFF,TRBV7-8,NA,NA,TRBJ1-1
TGTGCCAGCAGTTGGGGGGAAGGCGGTGAAGCTTTCTTT,CASSWGEGGEAFF,TRBV27,NA,NA,TRBJ1-1
TGTGCCAGCCATGGCGAGGCCGAGACCCAGTACTTC,CASHGEAETQYF,TRBV6-6,NA,NA,TRBJ2-5
TGCAGCGTTGAAGTGACGGGACGGGGCGACATTCAGTACTTC,CSVEVTGRGDIQYF,TRBV29-1,NA,NA,TRBJ2-4
TGCAGCGTTGAGGGTACAGAAGACTACGAGCAGTACTTC,CSVEGTEDYEQYF,TRBV29-1,NA,NA,TRBJ2-7
TGCGCCAGCAGCCAAGATCACAGGACTACGGACGAGCAGTACTTC,CASSQDHRTTDEQYF,TRBV4-3,NA,NA,TRBJ2-7
TGTGCCAGCAGCGTAGTGGCTAGAGATTTCGATGAGCAGTTCTTC,CASSVVARDFDEQFF,TRBV9,NA,NA,TRBJ2-1
TGTGCCAGCAGCGTAGGGGGGGGGTTGACCGGGGAGCTGTTTTTT,CASSVGGGLTGELFF,TRBV9,NA,TRBD2,TRBJ2-2
TGCGCCAGCAGCTCTACCAGGGGGTTTGGAAACACCATATATTTT,CASSSTRGFGNTIYF,TRBV5-1,NA,TRBD1,TRBJ1-3
TGCGCCAGCAGCTTGGATGTCAGGGATACGCAGTATTTT,CASSLDVRDTQYF,TRBV5-1,NA,NA,TRBJ2-3
TGTGCCAGCAGTGGCCGGGACAGAACCTACGAGCAGTACTTC,CASSGRDRTYEQYF,TRBV25-1,NA,TRBD1,TRBJ2-7
TGTGCCAGCAGCCTACGTGTTCCCACAGATACGCAGTATTTT,CASSLRVPTDTQYF,TRBV27,NA,NA,TRBJ2-3
TGTGCCAGCAGCCAAGATGCCCAGGGTTGGCGTGGCTACACCTTC,CASSQDAQGWRGYTF,TRBV4-2,NA,NA,TRBJ1-2
TGTGCCAGCAGTTATGGACAGGGGCTTGAGACCCAGTACTTC,CASSYGQGLETQYF,TRBV6-6,few,TRBD1,TRBJ2-5
TGTGCCAGCCGCAGGGGTATCACAGATACGCAGTATTTT,CASRRGITDTQYF,TRBV6-5,NA,NA,TRBJ2-3
TGTGCCAGTAGTATCCGCAGGGGTTCTTACGAGCAGTACTTC,CASSIRRGSYEQYF,TRBV19,once,NA,TRBJ2-7
TGCGCCAGCAGCCAACAAGCGGGAGGGCCCGGGGGAATCATTTTTGAGCAGTTCTTC,CASSQQAGGPGGIIFEQFF,TRBV4-3,NA,TRBD2,TRBJ2-1